What follows are 18 T cell receptor beta chains derived from one specimen sequenced in a study of blood T cell repertoires in COVID-19. Produced via immunoSEQ multiplex PCR; TCRdb's table is partial and in-frame only. The repertoire has 40,000 or so clones, approximately 88% of them found once; the top ten carry around 0.4%. The sample consisted of peripheral blood. The receptors shown here come from a human donor in a cohort sampled during active COVID-19.

This clone appeared once. This sequence joins TRBV5-1 and TRBJ1-3; D remains unclear. Germline CDR1 reads SGHRS; CDR2 reads YFSETQ. Between the trimmed V and J ends, which lost 0 bases and 0 bases, there was a span of 7 bases. The CDR3 contains 15 residues. The CDR3 spells CASSLDGSSGNTIYF. DNA for the CDR3: TGCGCCAGCAGCTTGGACGGGAGCTCTGGAAACACCATATATTTT.

This clone was detected only once. The chain uses TRBV11-2 and TRBJ1-1, with D perhaps TRBD1 (5 bases). The germline V and J ends were trimmed by 4 bases and 5 bases, with 17 bases remaining between them. The CDR3 spans 15 residues. Germline V gene lookup returns CDR1 SGHAT and CDR2 FQNNGV. CDR3 in amino acids: CASSSIRGIGTEAFF. As DNA, the CDR3 is TGTGCCAGCAGCTCGATAAGGGGAATTGGTACTGAAGCTTTCTTT.

The V call is TRBV11-2, the J call TRBJ1-1; D is unresolved. CDR3 size: 15 residues. Trimming removed 5 bases at V and 1 base at J, with 14 bases between. Germline CDR1 reads SGHAT; CDR2 reads FQNNGV. CDR3 DNA sequence: TGTGCCAGCAGCCTGGAGGTACTAAAGAACACTGAAGCTTTCTTT. It codes for CASSLEVLKNTEAFF.

The chain recombines TRBV10-1 with TRBJ1-3; TRBD1 matches 8 bases. This CDR3 region has 19 residues. In germline, CDR1 is WNHNN, CDR2 SYGVQD (reference sequence). J was trimmed by 0 bases and V by 5 bases; bases with no gene match: 15. DNA of the CDR3: TGCGCCAGCAGTTCTTACACCGGGACAGGCGATCTCTCTGGAAACACCATATATTTT. Amino acids: CASSSYTGTGDLSGNTIYF.

The chain links TRBV13 to TRBJ1-6; D may be TRBD1 (6 bases). Per the germline V gene, CDR1 is PRHDT and CDR2 is FYEKMQ (reference sequence). The CDR3 loop spans 14 amino acids. Between the trimmed V and J ends, which lost 5 bases and 9 bases, there was a span of 14 bases. The CDR3 DNA reads as TGTGCCAGCAGCATCGGGACATCGGCTTCACCCCTCCACTTT. This codes for CASSIGTSASPLHF.

The chain has TRBV19 and TRBJ1-1; TRBD1 might be the D (5 bases). CDR1 LNHDA and CDR2 SQIVND come from the germline V gene (reference sequence). Trimming shortened V by 0 bases and J by 1 base, and 12 bases separated the two germline ends. This CDR3 comprises 16 residues. DNA of the CDR3: TGTGCCAGTAGTATAGATTCTGGGCAGGGGAACACTGAAGCTTTCTTT. It encodes CASSIDSGQGNTEAFF.

The genes are TRBV7-9 and TRBJ1-4; the D gene is possibly TRBD1 (6 bases). CDR1 and CDR2 from the germline V gene are SEHNR and FQNEAQ (reference sequence). CDR3 length: 15 residues. V dropped 5 bases and J dropped 2 bases, with 12 bases sitting between them. In DNA, the CDR3 is TGTGCCAGCAGCCCCACAGGGTCCACTAATGAAAAACTGTTTTTT. It yields the protein CASSPTGSTNEKLFF.

V gene TRBV11-2 combines with J gene TRBJ1-3; 7 positions agree with TRBD1. Trimming at V came to 2 bases and at J to 0 bases, leaving 10 bases not matched to a gene. CDR1 and CDR2 from the germline V gene are SGHAT and FQNNGV. CDR3 size: 18 residues. The CDR3: CASSLKRGQLNSGNTIYF. The CDR3 DNA sequence: TGTGCCAGCAGCTTAAAAAGGGGACAGCTGAACTCTGGAAACACCATATATTTT.

The chain couples TRBV7-9 to TRBJ1-4; no reliable D call. V was pared by 5 bases and J by 1 base, with 11 bases between. Germline lookup yields CDR1 SEHNR and CDR2 FQNEAQ (reference sequence). This CDR3 is 15 amino acids long. The CDR3 here is CASSPRAGTNEKLFF. The CDR3 bases are TGTGCCAGCAGCCCCCGAGCTGGAACTAATGAAAAACTGTTTTTT.

V gene TRBV9 combines with J gene TRBJ1-2, with D possibly TRBD1 on 6 matching bases. The CDR3 loop spans 15 amino acids. Trimming shortened V by 0 bases and J by 5 bases, and 14 bases separated the two germline ends. Germline V gene data show CDR1 as SGDLS and CDR2 as YYNGEE. CDR3 nucleotides: TGTGCCAGCAGCGTAGCTGGGGGGGCCGGGTATGGCTACACCTTC. Its translation: CASSVAGGAGYGYTF.

This clone has only one observation. The chain has TRBV7-6 and TRBJ1-1; D uncertain. CDR1 is SGHVS, CDR2 FNYEAQ, per germline. The CDR3 consists of 15 residues. V was pared by 3 bases and J by 0 bases, with 11 bases between. The CDR3 coding sequence is TGTGCCAGCAGCTTGAGGGCGGGGATGAACACTGAAGCTTTCTTT. Amino acid sequence: CASSLRAGMNTEAFF.

The chain combines TRBV4-3 with TRBJ1-2, with 9 bases lining up with TRBD1. CDR1 LGHNA and CDR2 YSLEER come from the germline V gene. Germline trimming cut 3 bases from V and 6 bases from J; bases unmatched to any gene: 8. The CDR3 extends over 15 amino acids. CDR3 sequence (DNA): TGCGCCAGCAGCCACCCGGACAGGGGCCCGGATGGCTACACCTTC. Protein product: CASSHPDRGPDGYTF.

The J gene is TRBJ1-1, the V gene TRBV19, with TRBD1 matching over 9 bases. Germline assignment: CDR1 LNHDA and CDR2 SQIVND (reference sequence). The CDR3 has 13 residues. The V gene end was trimmed by 7 bases and the J gene end by 1 base; junction bases not matched to a gene: 1. CDR3 amino acids: CASTGQGNTEAFF. CDR3 nucleotides: TGTGCCAGTACGGGACAGGGGAACACTGAAGCTTTCTTT.

This clone came up a few times. This chain joins TRBV29-1 and TRBJ1-5; TRBD1 matches at 7 bases. Germline assignment: CDR1 SQVTM and CDR2 ANQGSEA. The V and J ends lost 2 bases and 4 bases, in that order; junction bases with no gene match: 5. The CDR3 is 14 amino acids. CDR3 protein: CSVETGEINQPQHF. The DNA for the CDR3 is TGCAGCGTTGAAACAGGGGAAATAAATCAGCCCCAGCATTTT.

V and J are TRBV27 and TRBJ2-7; 7 positions agree with TRBD2. The ends lost 6 bases at V and 4 bases at J; junction bases unmatched: 15. CDR1 MNHEY and CDR2 SMNVEV come from the germline V gene (reference sequence). The CDR3 contains 16 residues. Here the CDR3 DNA reads TGTGCCAGCAGCCGAAGGGTTGCGGGGGTGCCTTACGAGCAGTACTTC. This codes for CASSRRVAGVPYEQYF.

The chain is built from TRBV7-9 and TRBJ1-1; maybe TRBD1 (6 bases). The CDR3 totals 14 residues. V lost 3 bases and J 1 base, leaving 9 bases between the germline ends. In germline, CDR1 is SEHNR, CDR2 FQNEAQ (reference sequence). The CDR3 region has the DNA TGTGCCAGCAGCTTGGGAGGGGGGAACACTGAAGCTTTCTTT. Protein product: CASSLGGGNTEAFF.

This chain connects TRBV5-5 to TRBJ2-7; D possibly corresponds to TRBD2 (6 bases). V lost 2 bases and J lost 3, with 15 bases in between. Germline-derived CDR1 and CDR2 are SGHKS and YYEKEE (reference sequence). CDR3 length: 15 amino acids. For the CDR3, the DNA is TGTGCCAGCAGCTTCCCCCGGGACGGGGGCTACGAGCAGTACTTC. Its protein product is CASSFPRDGGYEQYF.

V is TRBV11-2 and J is TRBJ2-7; 9 nucleotides match TRBD1. The germline gives CDR1 SGHAT, CDR2 FQNNGV. CDR3 length: 17 amino acids. V shed 1 base, J shed 4 bases, and the junction held 11 bases outside the gene matches. CDR3 bases: TGTGCCAGCAGCTTAGCAAAATGGGGACAGGGAACTTACGAGCAGTACTTC. Its translation: CASSLAKWGQGTYEQYF.